This TCR beta chain was recorded in a study of T cell repertoires in cytomegalovirus infection. In the study overall: In the study, CMV epitopes included recently identified HLA-C-restricted and well-studied HLA-B-restricted ones. Matching HLA type and CMV infection were both indicated by public TCR beta signatures.

MiXCR, applied by TCRdb to the reads, yields one record per CDR3 protein. The sample comprises about 920,000 distinct CDR3 sequences, around 32% of which are singletons, and more than 13% rests with the top ten. Comment on this clonotype: The antigen remains undetermined.

The CDR3 is 15 amino acids. The V end was cut by 6 bases, the J end by 7 bases, with 22 bases between. CDR1 is SGHRS and CDR2 is YFSETQ in the germline V gene. The V and J genes are TRBV5-1 and TRBJ2-5, with a weak D call TRBD2 (7 bases). This TCR was sampled from a human donor in good health (CMV status not recorded). Some clones in this sample may be carry-over from other donors' samples. The material sequenced was cultured CD8+ T cells from PBMCs, taken from culture after CMV antigen stimulation. The CDR3 is CASIGEGGTPRTQYF. CDR3 coding DNA: TGCGCCAGCATAGGGGAGGGGGGTACCCCCCGGACCCAGTACTTC. The full variable domain, completed using reference TRBV5-1 and TRBJ2-5, is KAGVTQTPRYLIKTRGQQVTLSCSPISGHRSVSWYQQTPGQGLQFLFEYFSETQRNKGNFPGRFSGRQFSNSRSEMNVSTLELGDSALYLCASIGEGGTPRTQYFGPGTRLLVL.